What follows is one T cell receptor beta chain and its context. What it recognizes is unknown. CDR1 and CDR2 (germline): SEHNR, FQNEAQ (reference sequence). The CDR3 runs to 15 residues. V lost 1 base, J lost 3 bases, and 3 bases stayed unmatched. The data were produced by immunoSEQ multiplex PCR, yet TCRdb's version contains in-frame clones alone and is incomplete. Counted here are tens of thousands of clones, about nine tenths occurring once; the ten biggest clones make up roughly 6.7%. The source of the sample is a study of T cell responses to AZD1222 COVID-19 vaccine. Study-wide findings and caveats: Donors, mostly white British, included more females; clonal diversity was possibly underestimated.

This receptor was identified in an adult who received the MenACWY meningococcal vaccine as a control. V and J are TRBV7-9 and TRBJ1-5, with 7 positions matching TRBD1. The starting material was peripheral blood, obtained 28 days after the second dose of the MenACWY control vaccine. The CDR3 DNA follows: TGTGCCAGCAGCTTAGGGACAGGACCCAATCAGCCCCAGCATTTT. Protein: CASSLGTGPNQPQHF.